This TCR beta chain is from a study of shared clonotypes between healthy human individuals. Whole-study results and caveats: Limitation of the genetic and exposure-history diversity represented came from the few donors. Rarefaction analysis demonstrated incomplete sorted-subset sequencing notwithstanding large depth.

As to this clone: As yet, its antigen is unknown.

Per the germline V gene, CDR1 is ENHRY and CDR2 is SYGVKD. Trimming took off 2 bases at V and 4 bases at J, with 12 bases between the two ends. The CDR3 length is 14 residues. CD4+ cells yielded CD45RA+ naive and CD45RA-negative memory subsets. Several immunoSEQ plates received, in even portions, the genomic DNA of each subset. Measured with immunoSEQ multiplex PCR; TCRdb has only the in-frame clones, and not every one. The sample shows roughly 2,300,000 clones, around 92% of them seen only once. The gene calls are TRBV10-3 and TRBJ2-7; D remains ambiguous. The TCR originated in a man in his late teens or twenties in good health. Some clones in this sample may be carry-over from other donors' samples. The sequenced sample was naive CD4+ T cells from PBMCs. Subset of the sample: CD45RA+ positively selected. The CDR3 region is CAISEGVGPYEQYF. CDR3 bases: TGTGCCATCAGTGAGGGCGTGGGCCCATACGAGCAGTACTTC.